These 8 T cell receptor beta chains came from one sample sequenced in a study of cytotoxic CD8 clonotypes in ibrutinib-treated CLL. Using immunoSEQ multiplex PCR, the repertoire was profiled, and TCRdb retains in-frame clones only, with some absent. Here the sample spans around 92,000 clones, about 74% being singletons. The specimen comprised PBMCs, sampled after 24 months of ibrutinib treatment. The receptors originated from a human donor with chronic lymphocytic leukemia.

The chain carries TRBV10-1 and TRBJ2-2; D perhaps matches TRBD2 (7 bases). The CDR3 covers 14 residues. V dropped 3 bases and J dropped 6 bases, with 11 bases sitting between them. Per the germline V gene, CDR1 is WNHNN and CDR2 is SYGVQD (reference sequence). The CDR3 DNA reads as TGCGCCAGCAGTGATGGGGGGGCATCCGGGGAGCTGTTTTTT. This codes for CASSDGGASGELFF.

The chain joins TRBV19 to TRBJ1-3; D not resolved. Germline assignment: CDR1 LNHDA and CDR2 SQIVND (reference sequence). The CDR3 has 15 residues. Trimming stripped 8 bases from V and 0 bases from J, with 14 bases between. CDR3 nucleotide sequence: TGTGCCAGTCATCGAGACCCCAGCTCTGGAAACACCATATATTTT. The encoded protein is CASHRDPSSGNTIYF.

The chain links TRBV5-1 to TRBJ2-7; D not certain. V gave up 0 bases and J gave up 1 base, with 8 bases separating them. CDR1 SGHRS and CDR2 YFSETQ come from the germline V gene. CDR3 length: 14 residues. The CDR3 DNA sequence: TGCGCCAGCAGCTTGGTTTACGGTTCCTACGAGCAGTACTTC. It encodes CASSLVYGSYEQYF.

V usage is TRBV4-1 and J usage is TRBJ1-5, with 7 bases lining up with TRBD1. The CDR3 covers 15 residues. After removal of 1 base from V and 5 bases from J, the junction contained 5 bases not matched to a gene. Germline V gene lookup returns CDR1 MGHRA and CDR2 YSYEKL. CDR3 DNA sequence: TGCGCCAGCAGCCAAGCTTCAGGGGGTTATCAGCCCCAGCATTTT. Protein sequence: CASSQASGGYQPQHF.

DNA for the CDR3: TGTGCCAGCAGCTTAGTAGCGGGCCCCCGGCGCGGCGAGCAGTACTTC. Translated, it gives CASSLVAGPRRGEQYF. V and J are TRBV7-2 and TRBJ2-7; 7 bases are a match to TRBD2. The CDR3 runs to 16 residues. Losses at the gene ends were 1 base for V and 6 bases for J; bases not matched to a gene: 12. CDR1 SGHTA and CDR2 FQGNSA come from the germline V gene.

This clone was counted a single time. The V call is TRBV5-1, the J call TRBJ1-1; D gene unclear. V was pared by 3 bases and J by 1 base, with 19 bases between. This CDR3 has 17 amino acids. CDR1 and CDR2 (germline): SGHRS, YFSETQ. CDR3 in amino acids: CASSSPTVGSPNTEAFF. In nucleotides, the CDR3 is TGCGCCAGCAGCTCACCAACGGTTGGTTCGCCGAACACTGAAGCTTTCTTT.

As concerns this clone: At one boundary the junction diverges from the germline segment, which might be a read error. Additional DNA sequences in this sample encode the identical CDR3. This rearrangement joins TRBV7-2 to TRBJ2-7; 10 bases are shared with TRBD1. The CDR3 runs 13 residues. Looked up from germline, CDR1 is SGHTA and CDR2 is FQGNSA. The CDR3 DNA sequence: TGTGCCAGCAGCTTAACCGGGACAGGGGTAATTCACTTC. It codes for CASSLTGTGVIHF.

The CDR3 sequence: CASSGQGESDEQYF. The DNA for the CDR3 is TGTGCCAGCAGCGGACAGGGGGAGAGTGACGAGCAGTACTTC. V is TRBV28 and J is TRBJ2-7; TRBD1 matches 10 bases. Losses at the gene ends were 6 bases for V and 5 bases for J; bases not matched to a gene: 7. CDR1 is MDHEN, CDR2 SYDVKM, per germline. This CDR3 is built from 14 residues.